These 5 T cell receptor beta chains were all obtained from the same sample, sequenced in a study of blood T cell repertoires in COVID-19. Profiling relied on immunoSEQ multiplex PCR, and the TCRdb table lists in-frame clones only, not all of them. The sample shows a few hundred thousand clones, over 70% of them seen only once. Sequenced sample: peripheral blood. The origin of the receptors is a human donor in a cohort sampled during active COVID-19.

The chain recombines TRBV7-2 with TRBJ2-7; weak D call: TRBD2 (6 bases). Germline V gives CDR1 SGHTA, CDR2 FQGNSA. This CDR3 is built from 14 residues. V lost 4 bases and J lost 5, with 15 bases in between. The CDR3 coding sequence is TGTGCCAGCAGCTACCATCGGGAGCAGGACGAGCAGTACTTC. Translating it yields CASSYHREQDEQYF. The variable domain in full, completed from reference TRBV7-2 and TRBJ2-7, reads GAGVSQSPSNKVTEKGKDVELRCDPISGHTALYWYRQSLGQGLEFLIYFQGNSAPDKSGLPSDRFSAERTGGSVSTLTIQRTQQEDSAVYLCASSYHREQDEQYFGPGTRLTVT.

The sample holds a few counts of this clone. The chain uses TRBV6-2 or TRBV6-3 and TRBJ2-2; 9 bases fit TRBD2. With 5 bases clipped from V and 4 bases from J, the junction kept 2 bases outside the gene matches. The CDR3 is made up of 14 amino acids. Germline V lookup: CDR1 MNHEY, CDR2 SVGEGT. In DNA, the CDR3 is TGTGCCAGCAGTGTACTAGCGGGCACCGGGGAGCTGTTTTTT. Amino acids: CASSVLAGTGELFF.

CDR3 sequence reads: CASSFGAKNSYEQYF. CDR3 in DNA: TGTGCCAGCAGCTTTGGGGCCAAGAACTCTTACGAGCAGTACTTC. The V call is TRBV7-3, the J call TRBJ2-7, with a possible D match to TRBD1 (5 bases). The CDR3 is 15 amino acids. V lost 3 bases to trimming and J lost 4 bases, with 16 bases between them. Germline CDR1 is SGHTA and CDR2 is FQGTGA. The variable domain in full, with the rest retrieved from reference TRBV7-3 and TRBJ2-7, is GAGVSQTPSNKVTEKGKYVELRCDPISGHTALYWYRQSLGQGPEFLIYFQGTGAADDSGLPNDRFFAVRPEGSVSTLKIQRTERGDSAVYLCASSFGAKNSYEQYFGPGTRLTVT.

The chain joins TRBV5-1 to TRBJ2-3; maybe TRBD2 (5 bases). Per the germline V gene, CDR1 is SGHRS and CDR2 is YFSETQ. The V gene lost 0 bases and the J gene lost 4 bases, with 12 bases spanning the gap. There are 15 residues in the CDR3. The DNA of the CDR3 is TGCGCCAGCAGCTTGGACCCTAGCCCGCCAGATACGCAGTATTTT. This codes for CASSLDPSPPDTQYF.

The genes are TRBV9 and TRBJ2-1; 8 bases are shared with TRBD2. V was pared by 0 bases and J by 3 bases, with 5 bases of the junction left unmatched. CDR3 length: 16 residues. Germline loops: CDR1 SGDLS, CDR2 YYNGEE. The CDR3: CASSVGGLAGYNEQFF. CDR3 sequence (DNA): TGTGCCAGCAGCGTAGGAGGGCTAGCGGGCTACAATGAGCAGTTCTTC.